The next 2 T cell receptor beta chains were all read from a single sample in a study of T cell responses to AZD1222 COVID-19 vaccine. The data were produced by immunoSEQ multiplex PCR, yet TCRdb's version contains in-frame clones alone and is incomplete. The table lists approximately 110,000 clones, about 93% of them singletons. The material was peripheral blood, obtained on day 0 of AZD1222 vaccination. These receptors were obtained from an adult in good health.

With regard to this clone: Other nucleotide sequences from this sample produce the same CDR3. The chain recombines TRBV4-3 with TRBJ2-7, with D unclear. Germline loops: CDR1 LGHNA, CDR2 YSLEER. V was cut by 1 base and J by 0 bases, with 13 bases left in between. The CDR3 runs 16 residues. CDR3 amino acids: CASSQGTTESSYEQYF. The CDR3, as DNA: TGCGCCAGCAGCCAAGGGACGACGGAGAGCTCCTACGAGCAGTACTTC.

V is TRBV3-1 (or the pseudogene TRBV3-2) and J is TRBJ1-1; no firm D call. The CDR3 has 14 amino acids. V was pared by 6 bases and J by 1 base, with 12 bases between. Germline CDR1 and CDR2: LGHDT and YNNKEL (reference sequence). CDR3 sequence (DNA): TGTGCCAGCAGGCAGGATCTACAGAACACTGAAGCTTTCTTT. As protein: CASRQDLQNTEAFF.